One sample yielded the 17 T cell receptor beta chains listed below, sequenced in a study of human T cells and chemical hapten exposure. Stated time point: patch test 3, about 24 weeks after DPC sensitization. As for treatment: therapeutic diphenylcyclopropenone sensitization with weekly scalp DPC. Unseparated into fractions, whole blood served as the source from which total RNA was extracted. In TCRdb, the RACE reads were re-called with MiXCR into one record per CDR3 protein. This table has about 39,000 distinct CDR3 sequences, about 13% appearing once. The sample here was whole blood, taken in connection with sensitization to the hapten diphenylcyclopropenone (DPC). Receptors originate from a woman aged 35 to 49 with alopecia areata. Some clones in this sample may be carry-over from other donors' samples.

V and J are TRBV29-1 and TRBJ2-7; 7 nucleotides match TRBD1. V shed 1 base, J shed 3 bases, and the junction held 6 bases outside the gene matches. Germline V gene lookup returns CDR1 SQVTM and CDR2 ANQGSEA. The CDR3 sequence is 14 residues long. CDR3 bases: TGCAGCGTTGAAGGGGACAGAACCCACTACGAGCAGTACTTC. Amino acids: CSVEGDRTHYEQYF.

This clonotype was observed many times. The rearrangement uses TRBV2 and TRBJ2-1; a weak D match, TRBD2 (5 bases). Germline V gene sequence: CDR1 SNHLY, CDR2 FYNNEI. The CDR3 length is 13 residues. Trimming stripped 11 bases from V and 7 bases from J, with 18 bases between. The CDR3 nucleotides are TGTGCCTCTCAACTAGGCGAAGGAAATGAGCAGTTCTTC. This codes for CASQLGEGNEQFF.

V and J are TRBV27 and TRBJ2-3; TRBD2 matches at 9 bases. The CDR3 has 16 residues. Unmatched junction bases numbered 8, after V lost 2 bases and J lost 5 bases. CDR1 is MNHEY, CDR2 SMNVEV, per germline (reference sequence). The CDR3 loop reads CASSLGFAGGQDTQYF. CDR3 sequence (DNA): TGTGCCAGCAGTTTAGGGTTCGCGGGAGGGCAAGATACGCAGTATTTT.

This chain uses TRBV28 with TRBJ1-5; 8 bases align to TRBD1. V lost 4 bases, J lost 6 bases, and 8 bases stayed unmatched. Germline assignment: CDR1 MDHEN and CDR2 SYDVKM. This CDR3 contains 15 residues. The DNA of the CDR3 is TGTGCCAGCAGTTCACGACAGGGGCTGGGTCAGCCCCAGCATTTT. Amino acids: CASSSRQGLGQPQHF.

This clonotype was recorded a few times. J is TRBJ1-5 and V is TRBV28; TRBD1 matches at 9 bases. CDR1 is MDHEN, CDR2 SYDVKM, per germline. J gave up 7 bases and V 8 bases, and 12 bases lay outside the gene matches. The CDR3 has 15 residues. The CDR3 loop is CASDETGGRRQPQHF. The CDR3 DNA reads TGTGCCAGCGATGAGACAGGGGGACGCCGCCAGCCCCAGCATTTT.

This clonotype was found a few times. V and J are TRBV20-1 and TRBJ2-3, with 9 positions matching TRBD2. Trimming took 6 bases from V and 5 from J; bases not matched to a gene: 6. From germline, CDR1 is DFQATT and CDR2 SNEGSKA (reference sequence). The CDR3 length is 13 residues. In DNA, the CDR3 is TGCAGTGCCCATAGCGGGGGCGGAGATACGCAGTATTTT. This sequence encodes CSAHSGGGDTQYF.

This clonotype was counted a few times. The chain has TRBV29-1 and TRBJ2-7; D ambiguous. Trimming cost V 6 bases and J 6 bases, with 12 bases left between them. The CDR3 is made up of 11 amino acids. Germline CDR1 and CDR2: SQVTM and ANQGSEA. The CDR3 bases are TGCAGCGTAACCACACCCGGCGAGCAGTACTTC. Its translation: CSVTTPGEQYF.

The V and J genes are TRBV29-1 and TRBJ1-2, with D uncertain. V lost 7 bases, J lost 0 bases, and 15 bases lay in between. Per germline, CDR1 SQVTM and CDR2 ANQGSEA. The CDR3 extends over 14 amino acids. The CDR3 protein is CSAKVAASNYGYTF. The CDR3 nucleotides read TGCAGCGCAAAAGTAGCAGCCTCTAACTATGGCTACACCTTC.

This clonotype came up a few times. This chain joins TRBV6-5 and TRBJ1-4; D remains unclear. The V end lost 2 bases, the J end lost 1 base, and 14 bases lay between the germline ends. The CDR3 covers 17 residues. CDR1 and CDR2 (germline): MNHEY, SVGAGI. CDR3 DNA: TGTGCCAGCAGTTACGCGGACGTACTAGGAACTAATGAAAAACTGTTTTTT. Amino acids: CASSYADVLGTNEKLFF.

This clonotype came up a few times. The genes are TRBV28 and TRBJ1-3; D unclear. V shed 3 bases and J shed 11 bases, with 11 bases lying between them. In germline, CDR1 is MDHEN, CDR2 SYDVKM. CDR3 size: 12 residues. CDR3 in amino acids: CASSFWGGAIYF. CDR3 coding DNA: TGTGCCAGCAGTTTTTGGGGTGGCGCCATATATTTT.

The J gene is TRBJ2-7, the V gene TRBV14, with D hard to call. Trimming took 0 bases from V and 2 from J, leaving 14 bases between them. There are 16 residues in the CDR3. CDR1 SGHDN and CDR2 FVKESK come from the germline V gene. The CDR3 reads CASSQELRSIPYEQYF. The CDR3 nucleotides are TGTGCCAGCAGCCAAGAGTTAAGAAGCATCCCCTACGAGCAGTACTTC.

This clonotype appeared many times. The chain links TRBV11-1 to TRBJ2-5; a weak D match, TRBD2 (6 bases). Germline CDR1 is SGHAT and CDR2 is FQDESV (reference sequence). The CDR3 consists of 11 residues. With 5 bases removed from V and 9 bases from J, the gap between germline ends came to 10 bases. CDR3 sequence reads: CASSPGGAQYF. In DNA, the CDR3 is TGTGCCAGCAGCCCGGGCGGGGCCCAGTACTTC.

This clonotype showed up many times. The chain joins TRBV20-1 to TRBJ2-3, with D possibly being TRBD2 (6 bases). Per germline, CDR1 DFQATT and CDR2 SNEGSKA (reference sequence). Trimming took 2 bases from V and 6 from J, leaving 15 bases between them. The CDR3 is made up of 14 amino acids. The CDR3, as DNA: TGCAGTGCTAGACATGACATCCGGGGGGATACGCAGTATTTT. This sequence encodes CSARHDIRGDTQYF.

This clonotype was detected a few times. The chain combines TRBV5-6 with TRBJ2-7; D remains ambiguous. The V gene lost 1 base and the J gene lost 3 bases, with 5 bases spanning the gap. This CDR3 is 12 amino acids long. Germline assignment: CDR1 SGHDT and CDR2 YYEEEE. In DNA form, the CDR3 reads TGTGCCAGCAGCTTGTCCAGCTACGAGCAGTACTTC. Its translation is CASSLSSYEQYF.

This chain uses TRBV19 with TRBJ2-7; D gene unclear. The CDR3 has 13 residues. Germline V gene sequence: CDR1 LNHDA, CDR2 SQIVND (reference sequence). V lost 3 bases and J 0 bases, leaving 6 bases between the germline ends. The CDR3 DNA reads as TGTGCCAGTAGTATGCCGGACTCCTACGAGCAGTACTTC. Its translation is CASSMPDSYEQYF.

The J gene is TRBJ2-2, the V gene TRBV2, with D perhaps matching TRBD2 (6 bases). The CDR3 sequence is 13 residues long. Trimming took off 11 bases at V and 4 bases at J, with 14 bases between the two ends. Per germline, CDR1 SNHLY and CDR2 FYNNEI. CDR3 in amino acids: CAESRTTTGELFF. As DNA, the CDR3 is TGTGCCGAATCCAGGACTACCACCGGGGAGCTGTTTTTT.

The chain has TRBV20-1 and TRBJ2-1; 8 bases line up with TRBD1. This CDR3 has 16 residues. Germline CDR1 reads DFQATT; CDR2 reads SNEGSKA (reference sequence). J gave up 0 bases and V 5 bases, and 9 bases lay outside the gene matches. CDR3 nucleotide sequence: TGCAGTGCTCCGGGACAGGTTCAGAGCTCCTACAATGAGCAGTTCTTC. This translates into CSAPGQVQSSYNEQFF.